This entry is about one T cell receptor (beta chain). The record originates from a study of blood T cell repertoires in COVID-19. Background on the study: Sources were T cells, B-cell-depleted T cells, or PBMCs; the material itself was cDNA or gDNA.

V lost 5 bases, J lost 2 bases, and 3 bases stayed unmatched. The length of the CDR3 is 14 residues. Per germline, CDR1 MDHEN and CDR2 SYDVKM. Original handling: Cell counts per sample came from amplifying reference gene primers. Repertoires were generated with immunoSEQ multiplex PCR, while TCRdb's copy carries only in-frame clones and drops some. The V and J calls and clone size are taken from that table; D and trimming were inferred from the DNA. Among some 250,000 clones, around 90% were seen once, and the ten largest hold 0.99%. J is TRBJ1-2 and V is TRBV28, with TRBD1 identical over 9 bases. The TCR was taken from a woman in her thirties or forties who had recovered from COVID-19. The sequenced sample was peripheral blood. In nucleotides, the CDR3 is TGTGCCAGCAGTCACAGGGGGCGCAACTATGGCTACACCTTC. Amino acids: CASSHRGRNYGYTF.